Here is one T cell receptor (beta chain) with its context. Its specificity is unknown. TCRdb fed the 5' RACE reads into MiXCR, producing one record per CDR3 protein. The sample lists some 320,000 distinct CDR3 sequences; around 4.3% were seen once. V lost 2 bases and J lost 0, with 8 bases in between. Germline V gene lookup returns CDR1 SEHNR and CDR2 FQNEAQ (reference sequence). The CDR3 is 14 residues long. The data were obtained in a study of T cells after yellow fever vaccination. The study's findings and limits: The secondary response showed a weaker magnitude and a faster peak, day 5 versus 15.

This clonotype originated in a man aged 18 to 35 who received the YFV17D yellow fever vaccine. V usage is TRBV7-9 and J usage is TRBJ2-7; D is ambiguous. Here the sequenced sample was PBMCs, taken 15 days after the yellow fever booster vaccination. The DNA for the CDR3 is TGTGCCAGCAGCTTATCCCCGGCCTCCTACGAGCAGTACTTC. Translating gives CASSLSPASYEQYF.